Included here is one TCR beta chain sequence, with context. The junction shows a germline mismatch at one end, possibly a read error. The data derive from a study of blood T cells in healthy people across ages. The CDR3 runs to 17 residues. CDR1 SGHNT and CDR2 YENEEA come from the germline V gene. Sample-barcoded 5' priming and a J-beta primer mix drove a second PCR of roughly 7 to 11 cycles. Using its own MiXCR run on the 5' RACE reads, TCRdb lists one record per CDR3 protein. Of about 1 million distinct CDR3 sequences in the sample, more than 40% are singletons; the top ten hold around 18%. This receptor was identified in a woman aged 60-75 years in good health. The sample consisted of blood. The rearrangement uses TRBV11-3 and TRBJ2-1; 7 bases match TRBD1. The CDR3 protein is CASSLGGAGGSCNEQFF. The DNA for the CDR3 is TGTGCCAGCAGCTTAGGTGGTGCAGGGGGTTCCTGCAATGAGCAGTTCTTC.